This is a list of T cell receptor beta chains from one sample in a study of control samples from healthy donors and cancer patients. TCRdb keeps only in-frame clones here, not all; method: immunoSEQ multiplex PCR. Among approximately 74,000 clones, approximately 94% were seen once, and the ten largest hold under 3.5%. The sequenced material came from blood. The receptors derive from a woman aged 30 to 39 in good health. Both conserved end residues are part of each CDR3. A D gene is named only where the DNA matches it firmly. Not all rows give a size; the values are once, few, many and, for expanded clones, a class.

clone size	D gene	J gene	V gene	CDR3 protein	CDR3 DNA
NA	NA	TRBJ2-1	TRBV14	CASSQGPDREQFF	TGTGCCAGCAGCCAAGGGCCGGACAGAGAGCAGTTCTTC
few	NA	TRBJ2-2	TRBV4-1	CASSQLQGPGELFF	TGCGCCAGCAGCCAATTACAGGGCCCCGGGGAGCTGTTTTTT
once	NA	TRBJ2-3	TRBV4-1	CASSQVTRLDTQYF	TGCGCCAGCAGCCAAGTTACTAGACTCGATACGCAGTATTTT
NA	NA	TRBJ2-1	TRBV5-1	CASSLASAMSSYNEQFF	TGCGCCAGCAGCTTGGCCAGTGCGATGAGCTCCTACAATGAGCAGTTCTTC
NA	TRBD1	TRBJ2-5	TRBV6-5	CASRQGRQETQYF	TGTGCCAGCAGACAGGGGAGACAAGAGACCCAGTACTTC
NA	NA	TRBJ2-5	TRBV7-3	CASSFGLQETQYF	TGTGCCAGCAGCTTCGGACTACAAGAGACCCAGTACTTC
once	NA	TRBJ1-1	TRBV7-3	CASSTMVNTEAFF	TGTGCCAGCAGCACAATGGTGAACACTGAAGCTTTCTTT
once	NA	TRBJ2-5	TRBV5-6	CASSIGTTETQYF	TGTGCCAGCAGCATTGGGACAACAGAGACCCAGTACTTC
NA	NA	TRBJ2-5	TRBV24-1	CATSDPDGLQQETQYF	TGTGCCACCAGTGATCCTGATGGACTACAGCAAGAGACCCAGTACTTC
once	NA	TRBJ1-2	TRBV14	CASSQVGRELGYTF	TGTGCCAGCAGCCAAGTCGGGAGGGAGTTAGGCTACACCTTC
NA	TRBD2	TRBJ2-7	TRBV7-2	CASSSPGGAIYEQYF	TGTGCCAGCAGCTCACCCGGGGGGGCCATTTACGAGCAGTACTTC
NA	TRBD1	TRBJ1-1	TRBV5-6	CASSSSGQGKGAFF	TGTGCCAGCAGCTCGTCTGGACAGGGAAAAGGAGCTTTCTTT
NA	TRBD1	TRBJ1-1	TRBV18	CASSQDRVNTEAFF	TGTGCCAGCTCTCAGGACAGGGTGAACACTGAAGCTTTCTTT
once	NA	TRBJ1-1	TRBV19	CASSVSGLTEAFF	TGTGCCAGTAGTGTATCAGGGTTGACTGAAGCTTTCTTT
NA	NA	TRBJ2-2	TRBV7-9	CASSIPMGPRGAGELFF	TGTGCCAGCAGCATCCCTATGGGACCTCGAGGAGCCGGGGAGCTGTTTTTT
NA	NA	TRBJ2-1	TRBV3-1/TRBV3-2	CASSQVNRHSYNEQFF	TGTGCCAGCAGCCAAGTAAACAGGCATTCCTACAATGAGCAGTTCTTC
NA	NA	TRBJ1-3	TRBV9	CASSAPNGNTIYF	TGTGCCAGCAGCGCTCCAAATGGAAACACCATATATTTT